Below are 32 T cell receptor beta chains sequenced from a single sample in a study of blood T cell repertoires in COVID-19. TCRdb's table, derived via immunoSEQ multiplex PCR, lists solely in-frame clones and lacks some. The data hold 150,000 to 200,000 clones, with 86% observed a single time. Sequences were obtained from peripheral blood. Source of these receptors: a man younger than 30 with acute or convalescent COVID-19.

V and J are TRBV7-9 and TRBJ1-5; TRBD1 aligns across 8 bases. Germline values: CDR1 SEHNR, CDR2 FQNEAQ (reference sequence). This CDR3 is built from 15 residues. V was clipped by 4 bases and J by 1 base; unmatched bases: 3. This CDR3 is CASSYRGESNQPQHF. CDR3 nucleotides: TGTGCCAGCAGCTACAGGGGGGAGAGCAATCAGCCCCAGCATTTT.

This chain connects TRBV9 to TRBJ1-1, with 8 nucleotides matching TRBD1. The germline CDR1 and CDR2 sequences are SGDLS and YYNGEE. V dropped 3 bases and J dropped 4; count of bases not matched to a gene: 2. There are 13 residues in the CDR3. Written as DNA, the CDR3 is TGTGCCAGCAGCGATACAGGGGGCACTGAAGCTTTCTTT. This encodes CASSDTGGTEAFF.

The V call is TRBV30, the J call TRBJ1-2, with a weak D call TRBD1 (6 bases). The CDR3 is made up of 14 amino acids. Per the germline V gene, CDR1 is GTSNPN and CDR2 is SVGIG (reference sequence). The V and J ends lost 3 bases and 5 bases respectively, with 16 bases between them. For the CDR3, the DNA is TGTGCCTGGAGCGTCCCAGGGGTATATTATGGCTACACCTTC. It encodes CAWSVPGVYYGYTF.

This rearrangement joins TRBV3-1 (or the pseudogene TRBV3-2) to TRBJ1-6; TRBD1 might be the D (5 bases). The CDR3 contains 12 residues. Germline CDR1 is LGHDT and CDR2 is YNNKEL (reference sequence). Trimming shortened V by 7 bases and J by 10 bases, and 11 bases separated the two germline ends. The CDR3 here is CASNAAGSPLHF. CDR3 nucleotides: TGTGCCAGCAACGCAGCAGGGTCACCCCTCCACTTT.

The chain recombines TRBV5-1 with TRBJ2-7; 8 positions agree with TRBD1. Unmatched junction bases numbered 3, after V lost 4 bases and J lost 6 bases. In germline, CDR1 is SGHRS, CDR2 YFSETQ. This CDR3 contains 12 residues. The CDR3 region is CASSPDRVEQYF. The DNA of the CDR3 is TGCGCCAGCAGCCCGGACAGGGTCGAGCAGTACTTC.

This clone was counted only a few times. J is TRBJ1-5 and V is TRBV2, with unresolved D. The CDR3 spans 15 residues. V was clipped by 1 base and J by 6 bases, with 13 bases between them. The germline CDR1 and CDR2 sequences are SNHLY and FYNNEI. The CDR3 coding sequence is TGTGCCAGCAGTGAAGGTAGAGTCGCGTCTCAGCCCCAGCATTTT. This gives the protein CASSEGRVASQPQHF.

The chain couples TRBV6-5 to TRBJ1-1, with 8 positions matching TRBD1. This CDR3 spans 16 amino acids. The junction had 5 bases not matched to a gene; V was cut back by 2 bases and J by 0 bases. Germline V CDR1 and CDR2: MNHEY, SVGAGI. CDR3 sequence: CASSYGRGQLNTEAFF. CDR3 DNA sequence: TGTGCCAGCAGTTACGGCAGGGGGCAGCTGAACACTGAAGCTTTCTTT.

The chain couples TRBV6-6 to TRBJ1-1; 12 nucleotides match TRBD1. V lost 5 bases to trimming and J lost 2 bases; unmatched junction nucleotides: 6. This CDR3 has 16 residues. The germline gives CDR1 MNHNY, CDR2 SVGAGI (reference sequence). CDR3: CASSARDRGPNTEAFF. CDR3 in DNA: TGTGCCAGCAGTGCGCGGGACAGGGGGCCAAACACTGAAGCTTTCTTT.

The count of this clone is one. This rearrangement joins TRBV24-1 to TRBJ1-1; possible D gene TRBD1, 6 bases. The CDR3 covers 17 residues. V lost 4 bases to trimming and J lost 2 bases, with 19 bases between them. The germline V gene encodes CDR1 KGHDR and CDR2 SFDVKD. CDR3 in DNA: TGTGCCACCAGTGAGCGGACAGCGCGATTTAATAACACTGAAGCTTTCTTT. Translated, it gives CATSERTARFNNTEAFF.

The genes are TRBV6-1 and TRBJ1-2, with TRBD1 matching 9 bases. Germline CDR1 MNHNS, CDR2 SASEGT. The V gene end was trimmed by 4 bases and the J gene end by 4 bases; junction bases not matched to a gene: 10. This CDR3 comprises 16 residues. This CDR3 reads CASSATGGSFAYGYTF. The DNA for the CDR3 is TGTGCCAGCAGTGCGACAGGGGGAAGCTTCGCCTATGGCTACACCTTC.

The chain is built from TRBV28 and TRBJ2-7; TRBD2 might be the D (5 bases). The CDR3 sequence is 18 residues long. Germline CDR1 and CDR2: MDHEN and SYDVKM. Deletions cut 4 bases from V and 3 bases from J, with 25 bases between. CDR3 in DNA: TGTGCCAGCAGTTCCCTTTCCGGACGGACTTCCACATACTACGAGCAGTACGTC. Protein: CASSSLSGRTSTYYEQYV.

CDR3 amino acids: CASIDRGGTEAFF. Written as DNA, the CDR3 is TGTGCCAGCATCGACAGGGGGGGCACTGAAGCTTTCTTT. The rearrangement joins TRBV5-4 to TRBJ1-1; 9 bases line up with TRBD1. V lost 6 bases and J lost 4; bases outside the gene matches: 4. Germline CDR1 is SGHNT and CDR2 is YYREEE (reference sequence). The CDR3 totals 13 residues.

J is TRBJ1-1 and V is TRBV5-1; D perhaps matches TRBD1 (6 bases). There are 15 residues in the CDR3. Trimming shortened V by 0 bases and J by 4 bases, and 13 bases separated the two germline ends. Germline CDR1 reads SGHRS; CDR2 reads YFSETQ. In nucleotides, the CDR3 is TGCGCCAGCAGCTTGGATGGGGGGGCGAGCACTGAAGCTTTCTTT. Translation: CASSLDGGASTEAFF.

The CDR3, as DNA: TGTGCCAGCAGCTTTGGTCGACTAGCTTTAGGGGAGCTGTTTTTT. Translating gives CASSFGRLALGELFF. The V gene is TRBV5-4, the J gene TRBJ2-2, with 7 bases fitting TRBD2. Germline V lookup: CDR1 SGHNT, CDR2 YYREEE (reference sequence). CDR3 length: 15 amino acids. Trimming removed 2 bases from V and 8 bases from J; junction bases left unmatched: 9.

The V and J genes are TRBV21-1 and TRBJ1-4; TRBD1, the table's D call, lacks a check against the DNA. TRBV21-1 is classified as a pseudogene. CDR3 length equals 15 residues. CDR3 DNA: TGTGCCAGCAGCATCCGACAGGAGTCTAATGAAAAACTGTTTTTT. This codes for CASSIRQESNEKLFF.

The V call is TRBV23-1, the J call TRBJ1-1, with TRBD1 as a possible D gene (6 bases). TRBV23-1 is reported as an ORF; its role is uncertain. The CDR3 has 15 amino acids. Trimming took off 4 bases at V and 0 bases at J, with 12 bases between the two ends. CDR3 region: CASSRQVAMNTEAFF. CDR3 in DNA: TGCGCCAGCAGTCGACAGGTGGCCATGAACACTGAAGCTTTCTTT.

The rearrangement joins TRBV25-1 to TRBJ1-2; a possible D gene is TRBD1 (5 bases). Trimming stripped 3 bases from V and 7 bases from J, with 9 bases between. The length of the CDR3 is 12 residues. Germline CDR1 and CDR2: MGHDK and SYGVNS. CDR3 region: CASSDRGAGYTF. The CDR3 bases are TGTGCCAGCAGTGATAGGGGCGCTGGCTACACCTTC.

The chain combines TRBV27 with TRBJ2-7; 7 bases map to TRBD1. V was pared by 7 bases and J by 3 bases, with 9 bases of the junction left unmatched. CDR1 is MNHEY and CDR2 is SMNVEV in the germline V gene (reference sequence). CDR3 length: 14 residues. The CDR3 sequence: CASNEDRLHYEQYV. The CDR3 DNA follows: TGTGCCAGCAACGAGGACAGGCTACACTACGAGCAGTACGTC.

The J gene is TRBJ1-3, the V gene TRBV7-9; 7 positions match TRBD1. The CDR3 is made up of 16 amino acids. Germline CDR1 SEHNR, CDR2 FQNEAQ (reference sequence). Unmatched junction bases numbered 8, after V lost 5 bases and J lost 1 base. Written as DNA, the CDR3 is TGTGCCAGCAGCCGGGACAGCCCGAGATCTGGAAACACCATATATTTT. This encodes CASSRDSPRSGNTIYF.

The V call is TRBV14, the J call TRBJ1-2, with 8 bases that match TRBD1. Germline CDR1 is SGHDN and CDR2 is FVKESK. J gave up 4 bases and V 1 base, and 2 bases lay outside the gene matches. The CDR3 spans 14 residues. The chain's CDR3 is CASSQAGGAYGYTF. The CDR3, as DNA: TGTGCCAGCAGCCAAGCAGGGGGCGCCTATGGCTACACCTTC. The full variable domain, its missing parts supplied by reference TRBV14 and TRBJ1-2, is EAGVTQFPSHSVIEKGQTVTLRCDPISGHDNLYWYRRVMGKEIKFLLHFVKESKQDESGMPNNRFLAERTGGTYSTLKVQPAELEDSGVYFCASSQAGGAYGYTFGSGTRLTVV.

The CDR3 here is CASSTQDSLHNSPLHF. In DNA form, the CDR3 reads TGTGCCAGCAGCACCCAGGACAGCCTACACAATTCACCCCTCCACTTT. V usage is TRBV4-2 and J usage is TRBJ1-6, with D possibly TRBD1 on 6 matching bases. The CDR3 contains 16 residues. V gave up 5 bases and J gave up 7 bases, with 18 bases separating them. The germline gives CDR1 LGHNA, CDR2 YNFKEQ.

The CDR3 loop is CASRASTSVTSTDTQYF. CDR3 DNA sequence: TGTGCCAGCAGAGCCTCGACTAGTGTTACTAGCACAGATACGCAGTATTTT. The chain couples TRBV6-4 to TRBJ2-3; D perhaps matches TRBD2 (6 bases). The CDR3 runs to 17 residues. Per the germline V gene, CDR1 is MRHNA and CDR2 is SNTAGT. The ends were cut back, 6 bases at V and 0 bases at J, with 19 bases in the middle.

CDR3 DNA sequence: TGTGCCAGCAGCCCCCAAAGCGGGGTTTCTCGCTCCTACAATGAGCAGTTCTTC. Amino acid sequence: CASSPQSGVSRSYNEQFF. V and J are TRBV3-1 (or the pseudogene TRBV3-2) and TRBJ2-1; 7 bases map to TRBD2. Looked up from germline, CDR1 is LGHDT and CDR2 is YNNKEL (reference sequence). V gave up 4 bases and J gave up 0 bases; unmatched junction bases: 12. This CDR3 has 18 amino acids.

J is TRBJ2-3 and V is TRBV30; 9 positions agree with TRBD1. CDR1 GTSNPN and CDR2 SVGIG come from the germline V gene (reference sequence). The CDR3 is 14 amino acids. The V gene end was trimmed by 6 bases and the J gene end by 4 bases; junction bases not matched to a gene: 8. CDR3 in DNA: TGTGCCTGCAACAGGGGGCTTGGGGCAGATACGCAGTATTTT. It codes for CACNRGLGADTQYF.

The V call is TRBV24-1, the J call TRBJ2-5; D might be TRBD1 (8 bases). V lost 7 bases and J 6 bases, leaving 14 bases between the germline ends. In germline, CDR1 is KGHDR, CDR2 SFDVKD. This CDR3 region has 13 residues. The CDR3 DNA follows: TGTGCCACCAGCGCACAGGGGGGGAAGACCCAGTACTTC. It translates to CATSAQGGKTQYF.

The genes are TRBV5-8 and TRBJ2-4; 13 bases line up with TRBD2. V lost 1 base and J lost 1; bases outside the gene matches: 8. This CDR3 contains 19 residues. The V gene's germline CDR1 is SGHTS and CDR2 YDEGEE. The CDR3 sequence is CASSLITSGGAVAKNIQYF. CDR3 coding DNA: TGTGCCAGCAGCTTGATAACTAGCGGGGGGGCCGTCGCCAAAAACATTCAGTACTTC.

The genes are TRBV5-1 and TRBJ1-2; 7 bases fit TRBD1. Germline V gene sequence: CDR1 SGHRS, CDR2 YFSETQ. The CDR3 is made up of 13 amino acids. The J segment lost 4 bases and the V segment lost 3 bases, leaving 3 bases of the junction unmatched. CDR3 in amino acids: CASSSTGIYGYTF. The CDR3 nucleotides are TGCGCCAGCAGCTCGACAGGGATCTATGGCTACACCTTC.

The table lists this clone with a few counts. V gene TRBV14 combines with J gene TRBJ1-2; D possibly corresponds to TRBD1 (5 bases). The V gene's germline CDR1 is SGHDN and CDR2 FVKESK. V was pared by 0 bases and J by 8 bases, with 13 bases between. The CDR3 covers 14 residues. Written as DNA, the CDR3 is TGTGCCAGCAGCCAAGATACCAGGGTAGGCGGCTACACCTTC. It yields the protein CASSQDTRVGGYTF.

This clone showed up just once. The CDR3 is CASSLGPPGGPTGELFF. The CDR3 DNA sequence: TGCGCCAGCAGCTTGGGACCTCCAGGGGGTCCCACCGGGGAGCTGTTTTTT. The chain links TRBV5-1 to TRBJ2-2, with 7 positions matching TRBD1. The germline V gene encodes CDR1 SGHRS and CDR2 YFSETQ. J lost 4 bases, V lost 0 bases, and 9 bases had no gene match. The CDR3 runs 17 residues.

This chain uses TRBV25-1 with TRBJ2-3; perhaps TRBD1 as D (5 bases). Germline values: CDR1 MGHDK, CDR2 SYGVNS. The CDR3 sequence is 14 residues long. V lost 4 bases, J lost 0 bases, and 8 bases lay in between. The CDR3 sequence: CASSARVSTDTQYF. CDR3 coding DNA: TGTGCCAGCAGTGCCAGGGTCAGCACAGATACGCAGTATTTT.

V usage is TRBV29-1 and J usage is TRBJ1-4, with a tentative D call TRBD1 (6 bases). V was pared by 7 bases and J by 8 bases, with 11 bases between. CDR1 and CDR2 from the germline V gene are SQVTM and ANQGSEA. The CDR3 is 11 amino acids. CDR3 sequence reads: CSGRDTEKLFF. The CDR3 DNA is TGCAGCGGCCGGGACACAGAAAAACTGTTTTTT.

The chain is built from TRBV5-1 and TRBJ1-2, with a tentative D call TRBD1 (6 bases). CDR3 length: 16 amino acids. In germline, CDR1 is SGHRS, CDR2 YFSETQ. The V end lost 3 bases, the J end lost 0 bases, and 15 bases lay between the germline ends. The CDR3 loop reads CASSSPGGATNYGYTF. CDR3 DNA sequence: TGCGCCAGCAGCTCCCCGGGGGGGGCCACTAACTATGGCTACACCTTC. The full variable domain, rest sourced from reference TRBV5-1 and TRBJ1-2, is KAGVTQTPRYLIKTRGQQVTLSCSPISGHRSVSWYQQTPGQGLQFLFEYFSETQRNKGNFPGRFSGRQFSNSRSEMNVSTLELGDSALYLCASSSPGGATNYGYTFGSGTRLTVV.